This TCR beta chain was recovered during a study of brain T cells in children with intractable seizures. Broader study findings: Absence of clones before surgery may stem from lower sequencing depth. HCMV serostatus was not known, and viral specificity came from CDR3 similarity only.

Trimming removed 6 bases from V and 7 bases from J, with 19 bases in between. Germline CDR1 LNHDA, CDR2 SQIVND (reference sequence). The CDR3 is made up of 15 amino acids. As to time point: blood from clinic visit 5 months post-surgery; TSC patient then seizure free. The sequenced cases were selected for having the highest brain T cell transcript signatures. The assay was immunoSEQ multiplex PCR, and TCRdb's table has in-frame clones only and misses some. The repertoire consists of hundreds of thousands of clones, with over 90% occurring once and the leading ten covering 4.5% to 7%. Concerning this clone: Its antigen is unknown.

The receptor's source is a boy younger than two with tuberous sclerosis and intractable seizures. This specimen consisted of peripheral blood, obtained approximately 5 months after surgery. The chain joins TRBV19 to TRBJ2-1; possible D gene TRBD2, 6 bases. CDR3 sequence: CASSNGSLWGNEQFF. CDR3 nucleotides: TGTGCCAGTAGCAACGGGAGTTTGTGGGGAAATGAGCAGTTCTTC.